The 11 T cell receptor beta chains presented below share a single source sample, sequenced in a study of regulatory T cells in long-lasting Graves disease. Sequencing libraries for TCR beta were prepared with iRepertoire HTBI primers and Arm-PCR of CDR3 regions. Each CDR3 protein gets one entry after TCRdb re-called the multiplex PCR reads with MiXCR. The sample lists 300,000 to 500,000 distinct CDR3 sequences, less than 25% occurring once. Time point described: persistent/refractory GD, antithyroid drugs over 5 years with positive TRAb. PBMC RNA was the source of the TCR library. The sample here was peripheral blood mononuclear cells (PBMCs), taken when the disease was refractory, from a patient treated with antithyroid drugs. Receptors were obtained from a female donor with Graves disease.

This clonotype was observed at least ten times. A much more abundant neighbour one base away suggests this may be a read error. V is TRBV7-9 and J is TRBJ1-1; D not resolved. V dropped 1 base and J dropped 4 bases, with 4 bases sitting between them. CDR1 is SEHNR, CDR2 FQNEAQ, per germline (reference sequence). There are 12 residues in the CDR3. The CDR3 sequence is CASSLGATEAFF. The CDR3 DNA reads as TGTGCCAGCAGCTTAGGGGCCACTGAAGCTTTCTTT.

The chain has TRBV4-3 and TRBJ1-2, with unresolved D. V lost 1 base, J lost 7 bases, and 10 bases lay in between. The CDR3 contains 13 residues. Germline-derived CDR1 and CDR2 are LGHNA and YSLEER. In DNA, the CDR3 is TGCGCCAGCAGCCAAGGGTACGGGAGTGGCTACACCTTC. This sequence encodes CASSQGYGSGYTF.

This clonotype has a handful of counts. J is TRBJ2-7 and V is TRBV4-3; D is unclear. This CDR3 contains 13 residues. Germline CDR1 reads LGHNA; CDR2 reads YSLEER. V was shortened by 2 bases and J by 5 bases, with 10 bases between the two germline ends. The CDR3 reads CASSQSPRNEQYF. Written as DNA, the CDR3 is TGCGCCAGCAGCCAATCTCCTCGCAACGAGCAGTACTTC.

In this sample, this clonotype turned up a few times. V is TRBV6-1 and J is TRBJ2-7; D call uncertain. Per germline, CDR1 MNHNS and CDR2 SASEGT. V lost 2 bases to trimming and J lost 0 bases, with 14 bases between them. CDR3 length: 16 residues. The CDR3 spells CASSESVRLPSYEQYF. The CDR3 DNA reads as TGTGCCAGCAGTGAATCGGTGAGGCTTCCCTCCTACGAGCAGTACTTC.

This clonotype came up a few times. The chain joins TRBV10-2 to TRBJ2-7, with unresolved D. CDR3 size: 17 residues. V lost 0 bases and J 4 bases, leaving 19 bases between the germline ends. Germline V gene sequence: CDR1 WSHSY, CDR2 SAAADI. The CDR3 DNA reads TGCGCCAGCAGTGAGTCGAAGGGCCCTTATAAGGCATACGAGCAGTACTTC. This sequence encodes CASSESKGPYKAYEQYF.

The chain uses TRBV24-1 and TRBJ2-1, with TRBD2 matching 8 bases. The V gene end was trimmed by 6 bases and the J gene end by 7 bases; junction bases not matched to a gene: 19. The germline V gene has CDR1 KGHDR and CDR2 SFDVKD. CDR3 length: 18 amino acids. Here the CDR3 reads CATSTHRGRGGIENEQFF. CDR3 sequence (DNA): TGTGCCACCAGTACCCACCGCGGTCGGGGGGGCATTGAGAATGAGCAGTTCTTC.

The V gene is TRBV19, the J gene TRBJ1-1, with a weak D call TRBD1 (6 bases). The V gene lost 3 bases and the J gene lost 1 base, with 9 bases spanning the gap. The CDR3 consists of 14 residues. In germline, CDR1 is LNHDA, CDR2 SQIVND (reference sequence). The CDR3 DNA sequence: TGTGCCAGTAGTATCGTCAGGGGGAACACTGAAGCTTTCTTT. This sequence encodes CASSIVRGNTEAFF.

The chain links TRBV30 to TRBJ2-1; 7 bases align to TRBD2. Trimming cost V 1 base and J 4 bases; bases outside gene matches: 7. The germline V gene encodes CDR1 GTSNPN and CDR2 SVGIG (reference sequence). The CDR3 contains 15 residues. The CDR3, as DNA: TGTGCCTGGAGTGGATCAGCGGGGTTATACAATGAGCAGTTCTTC. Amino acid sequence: CAWSGSAGLYNEQFF.

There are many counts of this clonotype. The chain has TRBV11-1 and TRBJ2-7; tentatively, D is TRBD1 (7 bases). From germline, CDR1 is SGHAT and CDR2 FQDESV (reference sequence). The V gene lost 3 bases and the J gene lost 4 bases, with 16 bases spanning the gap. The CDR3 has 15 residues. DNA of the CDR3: TGTGCCAGCAGCTTGGAGGGACAGAATTTTTACGAGCAGTACTTC. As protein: CASSLEGQNFYEQYF.

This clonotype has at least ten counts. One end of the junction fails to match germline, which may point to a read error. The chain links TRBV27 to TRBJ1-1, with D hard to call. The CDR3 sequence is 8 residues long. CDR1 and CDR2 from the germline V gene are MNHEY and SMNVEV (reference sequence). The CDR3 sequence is CASRNIQF. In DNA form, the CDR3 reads TGTGCCAGCAGGAACATCCAATTT.

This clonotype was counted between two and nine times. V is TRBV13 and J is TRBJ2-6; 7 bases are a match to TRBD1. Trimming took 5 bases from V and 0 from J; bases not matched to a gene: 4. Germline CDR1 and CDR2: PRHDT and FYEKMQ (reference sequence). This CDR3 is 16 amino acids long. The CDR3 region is CASSLGQHSGANVLTF. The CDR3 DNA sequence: TGTGCCAGCAGCCTGGGACAGCACTCTGGGGCCAACGTCCTGACTTTC. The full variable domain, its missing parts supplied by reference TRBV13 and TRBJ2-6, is AAGVIQSPRHLIKEKRETATLKCYPIPRHDTVYWYQQGPGQDPQFLISFYEKMQSDKGSIPDRFSAQQFSDYHSELNMSSLELGDSALYFCASSLGQHSGANVLTFGAGSRLTVL.